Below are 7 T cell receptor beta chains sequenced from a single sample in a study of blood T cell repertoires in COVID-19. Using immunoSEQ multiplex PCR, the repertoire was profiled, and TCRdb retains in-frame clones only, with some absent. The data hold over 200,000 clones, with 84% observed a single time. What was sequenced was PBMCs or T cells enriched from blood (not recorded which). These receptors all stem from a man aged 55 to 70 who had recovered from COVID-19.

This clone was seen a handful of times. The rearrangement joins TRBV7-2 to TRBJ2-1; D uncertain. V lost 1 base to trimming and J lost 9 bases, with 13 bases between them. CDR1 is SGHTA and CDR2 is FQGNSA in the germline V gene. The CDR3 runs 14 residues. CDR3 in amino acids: CASSLGPPGSEQFF. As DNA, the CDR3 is TGTGCCAGCAGCTTAGGTCCCCCAGGAAGTGAGCAGTTCTTC. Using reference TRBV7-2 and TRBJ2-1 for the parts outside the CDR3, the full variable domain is GAGVSQSPSNKVTEKGKDVELRCDPISGHTALYWYRQSLGQGLEFLIYFQGNSAPDKSGLPSDRFSAERTGGSVSTLTIQRTQQEDSAVYLCASSLGPPGSEQFFGPGTRLTVL.

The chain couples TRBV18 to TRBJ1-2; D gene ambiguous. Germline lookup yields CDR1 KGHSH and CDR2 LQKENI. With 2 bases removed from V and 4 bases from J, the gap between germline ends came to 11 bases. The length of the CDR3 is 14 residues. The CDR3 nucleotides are TGTGCCAGCTCACCAGACGGGATGGGCTATGGCTACACCTTC. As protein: CASSPDGMGYGYTF.

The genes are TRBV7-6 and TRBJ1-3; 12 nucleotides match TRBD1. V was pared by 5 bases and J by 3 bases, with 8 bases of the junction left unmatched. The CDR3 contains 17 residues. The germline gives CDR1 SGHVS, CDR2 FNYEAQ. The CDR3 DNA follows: TGTGCCAGCAGCACCGGGACAGGGGGCGCATTTGGAAACACCATATATTTT. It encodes CASSTGTGGAFGNTIYF.

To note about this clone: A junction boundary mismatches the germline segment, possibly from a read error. For the CDR3, the DNA is TGTGCCAGCAGCTTAGCCACAGGGGTAGGCGACTTC. Protein sequence: CASSLATGVGDF. The chain couples TRBV7-8 to TRBJ2-7; 7 nucleotides match TRBD1. The CDR3 sequence is 12 residues long. Germline-derived CDR1 and CDR2 are SGHVS and FQNEAQ.

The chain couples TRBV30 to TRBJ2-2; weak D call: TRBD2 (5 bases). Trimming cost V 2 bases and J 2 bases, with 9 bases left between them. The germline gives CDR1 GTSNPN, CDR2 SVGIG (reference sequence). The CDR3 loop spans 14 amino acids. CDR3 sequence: CAWSLGSNTGELFF. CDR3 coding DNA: TGTGCCTGGAGTTTAGGGAGTAACACCGGGGAGCTGTTTTTT.

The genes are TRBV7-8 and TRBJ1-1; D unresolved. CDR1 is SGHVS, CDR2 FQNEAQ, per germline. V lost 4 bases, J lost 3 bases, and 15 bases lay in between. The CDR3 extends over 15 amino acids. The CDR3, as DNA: TGTGCCAGCAGCTCCCGGGATCCAGGCGACACTGAAGCTTTCTTT. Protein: CASSSRDPGDTEAFF.

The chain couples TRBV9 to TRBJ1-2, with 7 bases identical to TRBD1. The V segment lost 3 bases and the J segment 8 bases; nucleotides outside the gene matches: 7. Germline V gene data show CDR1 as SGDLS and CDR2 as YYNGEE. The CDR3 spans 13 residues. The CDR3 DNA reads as TGTGCCAGCAGCGCAAGGACAGGAGGCGGCTACACCTTC. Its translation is CASSARTGGGYTF.